This entry features one TCR beta chain sequence. The target antigen is unknown. This PCR relied on a set of 60 Vbeta primers and 13 Jbeta primers. Clones were read by immunoSEQ multiplex PCR, and TCRdb kept only the in-frame ones, dropping some. Among around 200,000 clones, around 86% were seen once, and the ten largest hold about 0.8%. The sample is drawn from a study of cytomegalovirus exposure and HLA in healthy donors. General study findings and limits: The study assumed roughly uniform donor sequencing depth for presence/absence analyses. One later analysis reportedly identified an Asian-associated ancestry cluster that showed fewer N-insertions than the approximately 710-donor mean.

CDR3 length: 16 residues. The trim removed 2 bases at V and 5 bases at J, leaving 9 bases unmatched. CDR1 is PRHDT and CDR2 is FYEKMQ in the germline V gene (reference sequence). The sequenced sample consisted of PBMCs. The receptor was isolated from a woman aged 18-29 years in good health and CMV-seronegative. The genes are TRBV13 and TRBJ2-7; TRBD1 agrees at 10 bases. The CDR3 DNA follows: TGTGCCAGCAGCTTAAGGGGGGGACAGGGGCGAAACGAGCAGTACTTC. Amino acids: CASSLRGGQGRNEQYF.